This T cell receptor beta chain was recorded in a study of blood T cell repertoires in COVID-19. Study background: Acute and convalescent COVID-19 samples came from the United States, Italy and Spain. T cells, B-cell-depleted T cells, or PBMCs provided the cDNA or gDNA that served as material.

Source study methods: Scientists estimated how many nucleated cells there were by amplifying reference gene primers. Measured with immunoSEQ multiplex PCR; TCRdb has only the in-frame clones, and not every one. The V and J calls and clone size are taken from that table; D and trimming were inferred from the DNA. The table lists around 160,000 clones, 93% of them singletons, with around 2% in the top ten. Followed longitudinally, the Seattle patients had been enrolled during active infection. The CDR3 is made up of 16 amino acids. After removal of 0 bases from V and 6 bases from J, the junction contained 8 bases not matched to a gene. The germline gives CDR1 SGHDT, CDR2 YYEEEE.

Sequenced sample: peripheral blood. The chain recombines TRBV5-6 with TRBJ2-1; 8 bases are a match to TRBD2. The sequence derives from an older woman with COVID-19, enrolled during active disease. The CDR3 bases are TGTGCCAGCAGCTTGGACGCGGGGGGCCCCCTCAATGAGCAGTTCTTC. This encodes CASSLDAGGPLNEQFF.